The source of this T cell receptor beta chain is a study of blood T cell repertoires in COVID-19. Study-level information: The United States, Italy and Spain supplied acute and convalescent COVID-19 samples. T cells, B-cell-depleted T cells, or PBMCs supplied cDNA or gDNA.

As handled by the study authors: How many nucleated cells were present was estimated from reference gene primer amplification. Profiling relied on immunoSEQ multiplex PCR, and the TCRdb table lists in-frame clones only, not all of them. V, J and clone size were drawn from that table, and D and trimming were deduced from the DNA. The sample holds around 140,000 clones, roughly 84% seen once. V dropped 8 bases and J dropped 9 bases, with 14 bases sitting between them. The CDR3 extends over 13 amino acids. In germline, CDR1 is MNHEY, CDR2 SVGAGI. V gene TRBV6-5 combines with J gene TRBJ1-6; TRBD1 might be the D (5 bases). The sequence came from a man aged 60-69 years with acute or convalescent COVID-19. The sequencing input was peripheral blood. The DNA for the CDR3 is TGTGCCAGCCAGAGGGACTTGACTTCACCCCTCCACTTT. Its protein product is CASQRDLTSPLHF.